A selection of T cell receptor beta chains follows, all from one sample in a study of cytomegalovirus exposure and HLA in healthy donors. The repertoire was sequenced with immunoSEQ multiplex PCR; TCRdb's copy has only in-frame clones and lacks some. The table has roughly 150,000 clones, roughly four fifths seen once. Sequenced input: PBMCs. The receptor source for this set is a man between 25 and 39 years old in good health and CMV-seropositive. CDR3s include the opening cysteine and the closing phenylalanine or tryptophan. The D gene is left open where the match is weak. Size is stated for part of the rows, as once, few or many counts, or as a class when the clone is expanded.

j_call	clone_size	d_call	v_call	cdr3_nt	cdr3_aa
TRBJ2-6	NA	TRBD2	TRBV18	TGTGCCAGCTCGACGGGGGGGTTACCCTCTGGGGCCAACGTCCTGACTTTC	CASSTGGLPSGANVLTF
TRBJ2-7	NA	TRBD1	TRBV11-2	TGTGCCAGCAGTCGACCCGGACAGGGCTACGAGCAGTACTTC	CASSRPGQGYEQYF
TRBJ1-2	NA	NA	TRBV10-2	TGCGCCAGCAGTGATGGGGGCGGCTATGGCTACACCTTC	CASSDGGGYGYTF
TRBJ2-7	NA	TRBD1	TRBV7-8	TGTGCCAGCAGTTCCCGGGACAGGGTCTACGAGCAGTACTTC	CASSSRDRVYEQYF
TRBJ2-1	NA	NA	TRBV11-2	TGTGCCAGCAGCCTAACGGGGAGCTCCTACAATGAGCAGTTCTTC	CASSLTGSSYNEQFF
TRBJ2-1	few	TRBD1	TRBV6-4	TGTGCCAGCAGTGACGGACAGGGGCACAATGAGCAGTTCTTC	CASSDGQGHNEQFF
TRBJ2-2	NA	NA	TRBV6-5	TGTGCCAGCAGTTATGATCGGGGTTCCACCGGGGAGCTGTTTTTT	CASSYDRGSTGELFF
TRBJ2-7	NA	NA	TRBV7-8	TGTGCCAGCAGCTTAGCTTCCCGCCGGGGTGTAAAGCGTGCCTACGAGCAGTACTTC	CASSLASRRGVKRAYEQYF
TRBJ2-2	few	NA	TRBV7-2	TGTGCCAGCAGCTCCTTTACGAACACCGGGGAGCTGTTTTTT	CASSSFTNTGELFF
TRBJ2-2	once	NA	TRBV4-1	TGCGCCAGCAGCCGTATAGGGCGGGGAAACACCGGGGAGCTGTTTTTT	CASSRIGRGNTGELFF
TRBJ2-1	NA	TRBD1	TRBV2	TGTGCCAGCAGTGAAGAGAGGGGGCGGTACAATGAGCAGTTCTTC	CASSEERGRYNEQFF
TRBJ2-3	NA	TRBD2	TRBV28	TGTGCCAGCAGTTTAGGGGGGGGAGAAACAGATACGCAGTATTTT	CASSLGGGETDTQYF
TRBJ2-1	NA	NA	TRBV28	TGTGCCAGCAAGGGGGGGGCGTCCTACAATGAGCAGTTCTTC	CASKGGASYNEQFF
TRBJ2-6	NA	NA	TRBV28	TGTGCCAGCAGTTTTGGGCAGGGGGGTGGGGCCAACGTCCTGACTTTC	CASSFGQGGGANVLTF
TRBJ1-2	NA	NA	TRBV12-5	TGTGCTAGTGGTTCCCCGGGGGGTATTACTAGTAACTATGGCTACACCTTC	CASGSPGGITSNYGYTF
TRBJ2-7	NA	TRBD1	TRBV6-5	TGTGCCAGCAGTCCTGGACAGGGGGCTCAATACGAGCAGTACTTC	CASSPGQGAQYEQYF
TRBJ2-7	NA	TRBD2	TRBV7-8	TGTGCCAGCAGCTTCTCGGGGGGCGAGCAGTACTTC	CASSFSGGEQYF
TRBJ2-1	NA	NA	TRBV2	TGTGCCAGCAGTGAAGAAGAGGGTAGTTCCTACAATGAGCAGTTCTTC	CASSEEEGSSYNEQFF
TRBJ1-5	NA	NA	TRBV2	TGTGCCAGCAGTGAAAGACAGGTCAATCAGCCCCAGCATTTT	CASSERQVNQPQHF
TRBJ2-7	few	TRBD2	TRBV11-2	TGTGCCAGCAGCTTAGTGGCGGGGGGAACCTACGAGCAGTACTTC	CASSLVAGGTYEQYF
TRBJ1-1	NA	NA	TRBV6-5	TGTGCCAGCAGAGGAAGGGGTGACACTGAAGCTTTCTTT	CASRGRGDTEAFF
TRBJ2-1	once	TRBD2	TRBV18	TGTGCCAGCTCACCCGGACTAGCCCAGATGTTCTTC	CASSPGLAQMFF
TRBJ2-5	NA	TRBD1	TRBV5-6	TGTGCCAGCAGCTTGGGGCAGGGGGCAAAGGGGCAGGCCCAGTACTTC	CASSLGQGAKGQAQYF
TRBJ1-1	NA	NA	TRBV10-3	TGTGCCATCAGTGGTGCGGGGGCGACGACTGAAGCTTTCTTT	CAISGAGATTEAFF
TRBJ1-2	NA	NA	TRBV6-1	TGTGCCAGCAGTGAAAAAGGGGATGGGTATGGCTACACCTTC	CASSEKGDGYGYTF
TRBJ2-7	NA	TRBD1	TRBV28	TGTGCCAGCAGTCCCGCCGGGACAGGGGGTTACGAGCAGTACTTC	CASSPAGTGGYEQYF
TRBJ2-7	NA	TRBD1	TRBV11-2	TGTGCCAGCAGCTTAGAACCCTCCGGGACAGGGTTTTTCGAGCAGTACTTC	CASSLEPSGTGFFEQYF
TRBJ2-1	NA	NA	TRBV19	TGTGCCAGTAGTATAGTTTGGGGGGGCCAGGCCTACAATGAGCAGTTCTTC	CASSIVWGGQAYNEQFF
TRBJ1-1	NA	TRBD1	TRBV7-9	TGTGCCAGCAGCTCCCAGGACAGGTACCCGCCCCATGAAGCTTTCTTT	CASSSQDRYPPHEAFF
TRBJ1-2	NA	NA	TRBV6-1	TGTGCCAGCAGTGAAGCGCTAGTCGCGGGTTCCTATGGCTACACCTTC	CASSEALVAGSYGYTF
TRBJ2-3	NA	TRBD2	TRBV11-1	TGTGCCAGCAGCTTGGGCGGGAGACAAGATACGCAGTATTTT	CASSLGGRQDTQYF
TRBJ2-1	NA	NA	TRBV19	TGTGCCAGTAGTAGGGCAGGAACCTACAATGAGCAGTTCTTC	CASSRAGTYNEQFF
TRBJ1-2	NA	TRBD1	TRBV7-9	TGTGCCAGCAGCTTAGTGACAGGGGGTGGCTACACCTTC	CASSLVTGGGYTF
TRBJ2-2	NA	TRBD2	TRBV30	TGTGCCTGGACCCGGACTAGACTAGGCCTCGGGACCGGGGAGCTGTTTTTT	CAWTRTRLGLGTGELFF
TRBJ1-2	NA	TRBD1	TRBV6-1	TGTGCCAGCAGCCGGGACAGGATCTATGGCTACACCTTC	CASSRDRIYGYTF
TRBJ1-1	NA	NA	TRBV27	TGTGCCAGCAGTTTATGGTATCGCGACTTT	CASSLWYRDF
TRBJ2-7	NA	TRBD1	TRBV27	TGTGCCAGCAGTTTACGAATTGCCGGGACAGGGGTTGGCGAGCAGTACTTC	CASSLRIAGTGVGEQYF
TRBJ1-5	once	NA	TRBV29-1	TGCAGCGTTGTGCAGGGAAATCAGCCCCAGCATTTT	CSVVQGNQPQHF
TRBJ2-1	NA	NA	TRBV5-1	TGCGCCAGCAGCTTGTCAGGCCTGAGAAATGAGCAGTTCTTC	CASSLSGLRNEQFF
TRBJ1-2	NA	TRBD1	TRBV28	TGTGCCAGCCAAGACAGGGGGCCCGGCTACACCTTC	CASQDRGPGYTF
TRBJ2-1	NA	TRBD2	TRBV28	TGTGCCAGCAAGGGGAGCGGGAAGTGGTACAATGAGCAGTTCTTC	CASKGSGKWYNEQFF
TRBJ1-4	NA	TRBD1	TRBV18	TGTGCCAGCTCCCGCCCGGACAGGGACGTAAATGAAAAACTGTTTTTT	CASSRPDRDVNEKLFF
TRBJ2-3	NA	NA	TRBV5-1	TGCGCCAGCAGCCAGAACCCTTCAGATACGCAGTATTTT	CASSQNPSDTQYF
TRBJ2-7	once	TRBD2	TRBV4-1	TGCGCCAGCAGCCAAACTAGCGGGAGTTACGAGCAGTACTTC	CASSQTSGSYEQYF
TRBJ1-2	NA	TRBD1	TRBV28	TGTGCCAGCAGCCAACCTTGGCTGACAGGGGGCGCAAACTATGGCTACACCTTC	CASSQPWLTGGANYGYTF
TRBJ1-5	few	TRBD1	TRBV9	TGTGCCAGCAGCGTCGGGACAGGGAATCAGCCCCAGCATTTT	CASSVGTGNQPQHF